The 21 T cell receptor beta chains below were found in one sample sequenced in a study of blood T cell repertoires in COVID-19. TCRdb keeps only in-frame clones here, not all; method: immunoSEQ multiplex PCR. The sample has roughly 26,000 clones, 92% seen once; the top ten hold 2.5% to 3.5%. The specimen sequenced was peripheral blood. The receptor set was obtained from a human donor in a cohort sampled during active COVID-19.

This clone was observed once. This sequence joins TRBV4-1 and TRBJ2-3; possible D gene TRBD2, 5 bases. V was cut by 0 bases and J by 3 bases, with 13 bases left in between. The germline CDR1 and CDR2 sequences are MGHRA and YSYEKL. The CDR3 has 16 residues. The CDR3, as DNA: TGCGCCAGCAGCCAAGAATGGCTAGCAGCAACAGATACGCAGTATTTT. Translating it yields CASSQEWLAATDTQYF.

The rearrangement joins TRBV15 to TRBJ1-1, with a tentative D call TRBD1 (6 bases). Trimming removed 5 bases at V and 1 base at J, with 14 bases between. CDR1 LNHNV and CDR2 YYDKDF come from the germline V gene (reference sequence). This CDR3 has 15 residues. The CDR3 nucleotides read TGTGCCACCAGCTCCGCCAGGGGTCCGAACACTGAAGCTTTCTTT. This encodes CATSSARGPNTEAFF.

CDR3 nucleotides: TGCGCCAGCAGTGTCTCGGCCGAGGGTGCCACCGGGGAGCTGTTTTTT. It yields the protein CASSVSAEGATGELFF. The chain has TRBV10-1 and TRBJ2-2, with D possibly TRBD2 on 5 matching bases. The CDR3 spans 16 residues. CDR1 is WNHNN, CDR2 SYGVQD, per germline (reference sequence). Trimming stripped 4 bases from V and 4 bases from J, with 16 bases between.

The V gene is TRBV5-4, the J gene TRBJ2-1, with 7 bases aligning to TRBD2. After removal of 4 bases from V and 0 bases from J, the junction contained 4 bases not matched to a gene. The CDR3 is made up of 15 amino acids. Per germline, CDR1 SGHNT and CDR2 YYREEE (reference sequence). This CDR3 reads CASSDGGSSYNEQFF. Written as DNA, the CDR3 is TGTGCCAGCAGCGACGGGGGGAGCTCCTACAATGAGCAGTTCTTC.

The chain uses TRBV7-2 and TRBJ2-1, with a weak D call TRBD2 (6 bases). Trimming took off 1 base at V and 2 bases at J, with 9 bases between the two ends. CDR3 size: 15 residues. Germline values: CDR1 SGHTA, CDR2 FQGNSA. The CDR3 loop is CASSLGGGAYNEQFF. CDR3 in DNA: TGTGCCAGCAGCTTAGGGGGCGGGGCCTACAATGAGCAGTTCTTC.

V gene TRBV14 combines with J gene TRBJ1-2; unclear D gene. CDR1 SGHDN and CDR2 FVKESK come from the germline V gene. V was cut by 0 bases and J by 6 bases, with 11 bases left in between. This CDR3 is 14 amino acids long. The CDR3 sequence is CASSQDWARHGYTF. The CDR3 DNA reads TGTGCCAGCAGCCAAGATTGGGCACGGCATGGCTACACCTTC.

The chain joins TRBV5-1 to TRBJ2-5, with 10 positions matching TRBD1. The CDR3 sequence is 16 residues long. Trimming removed 2 bases from V and 5 bases from J; junction bases left unmatched: 9. Germline assignment: CDR1 SGHRS and CDR2 YFSETQ. The chain's CDR3 is CASSLPGQGDRETQYF. In DNA, the CDR3 is TGCGCCAGCAGCTTACCCGGACAGGGGGATAGGGAGACCCAGTACTTC.

V and J are TRBV3-1 (or the pseudogene TRBV3-2) and TRBJ2-7, with D perhaps TRBD2 (5 bases). The CDR3 sequence is 12 residues long. Per germline, CDR1 LGHDT and CDR2 YNNKEL (reference sequence). The germline V and J ends were trimmed by 0 bases and 9 bases, with 9 bases remaining between them. CDR3 residues: CASSQEGLWQYF. The CDR3 nucleotides read TGTGCCAGCAGCCAAGAAGGACTTTGGCAGTACTTC.

V gene TRBV2 combines with J gene TRBJ1-3; a possible D gene is TRBD1 (6 bases). The CDR3 is made up of 16 amino acids. Germline CDR1 reads SNHLY; CDR2 reads FYNNEI. With 6 bases removed from V and 0 bases from J, the gap between germline ends came to 15 bases. This CDR3 reads CASSPGQTNSGNTIYF. In nucleotides, the CDR3 is TGTGCCAGCAGCCCCGGACAGACAAACTCTGGAAACACCATATATTTT.

This clone has just one count. CDR3 amino acids: CASSYQGQYTEAFF. In DNA form, the CDR3 reads TGTGCCAGCAGCTACCAGGGGCAATACACTGAAGCTTTCTTT. The chain employs TRBV6-5 and TRBJ1-1; TRBD1 is a possible D gene (6 bases). The germline V gene has CDR1 MNHEY and CDR2 SVGAGI. The length of the CDR3 is 14 residues. The ends were cut back, 6 bases at V and 3 bases at J, with 14 bases in the middle.

The chain couples TRBV3-1 (or the pseudogene TRBV3-2) to TRBJ2-2, with 10 bases aligning to TRBD2. With 6 bases clipped from V and 5 bases from J, the junction kept 6 bases outside the gene matches. Germline assignment: CDR1 LGHDT and CDR2 YNNKEL (reference sequence). There are 15 residues in the CDR3. This CDR3 reads CASSETSGRTGELFF. As DNA, the CDR3 is TGTGCCAGCAGTGAGACTAGCGGGCGGACCGGGGAGCTGTTTTTT.

In this sample, this clone turned up once. This rearrangement joins TRBV3-1 (or the pseudogene TRBV3-2) to TRBJ2-3, with a weak D call TRBD2 (6 bases). Trimming took off 6 bases at V and 4 bases at J, with 14 bases between the two ends. The germline V gene has CDR1 LGHDT and CDR2 YNNKEL (reference sequence). There are 14 residues in the CDR3. CDR3 residues: CASRTTSSADTQYF. The CDR3 DNA sequence: TGTGCCAGCAGGACGACTAGTAGCGCAGATACGCAGTATTTT.

V and J are TRBV5-1 and TRBJ2-5; possibly TRBD1 for D (6 bases). The germline V and J ends were trimmed by 5 bases and 2 bases, with 16 bases remaining between them. Looked up from germline, CDR1 is SGHRS and CDR2 is YFSETQ. This CDR3 has 15 residues. The CDR3 here is CASSRGRGLQETQYF. The CDR3 DNA is TGCGCCAGCAGTCGGGGCAGGGGCCTACAAGAGACCCAGTACTTC. The entire variable domain, with the rest obtained from reference TRBV5-1 and TRBJ2-5, is as follows: KAGVTQTPRYLIKTRGQQVTLSCSPISGHRSVSWYQQTPGQGLQFLFEYFSETQRNKGNFPGRFSGRQFSNSRSEMNVSTLELGDSALYLCASSRGRGLQETQYFGPGTRLLVL.

The chain joins TRBV6-5 to TRBJ1-4; 7 nucleotides line up with TRBD1. V was clipped by 6 bases and J by 6 bases; unmatched bases: 7. The CDR3 has 14 residues. Germline V gene lookup returns CDR1 MNHEY and CDR2 SVGAGI. The CDR3 protein is CASRTGLGDEKLFF. The CDR3 DNA follows: TGTGCCAGCAGGACAGGGTTGGGGGATGAAAAACTGTTTTTT.

This CDR3 is CASSLGAYSNQPQHF. CDR3 nucleotides: TGTGCCAGCAGTTTGGGGGCCTATAGCAATCAGCCCCAGCATTTT. The chain has TRBV28 and TRBJ1-5, with D possibly being TRBD1 (6 bases). Per germline, CDR1 MDHEN and CDR2 SYDVKM. The V gene lost 3 bases and the J gene lost 0 bases, with 9 bases spanning the gap. The CDR3 is made up of 15 amino acids.

The CDR3 region is CASSPPDRGRVYTF. CDR3 bases: TGTGCCAGCAGCCCCCCGGACCGCGGGAGAGTCTACACCTTC. This chain uses TRBV5-8 with TRBJ1-2; D gene ambiguous. Trimming stripped 4 bases from V and 10 bases from J, with 20 bases between. Germline V gene sequence: CDR1 SGHTS, CDR2 YDEGEE. CDR3 length equals 14 residues.

The chain couples TRBV7-2 to TRBJ2-1; the match to TRBD2 covers 8 bases. With V trimmed by 2 bases and J by 9 bases, 9 bases remained unmatched. Germline values: CDR1 SGHTA, CDR2 FQGNSA. This CDR3 contains 15 residues. This chain's CDR3 is CASSLSSGGAFEQFF. The CDR3 DNA follows: TGTGCCAGCAGCTTATCTTCCGGGGGGGCTTTTGAGCAGTTCTTC.

Only one count was recorded for this clone. The rearrangement links TRBV5-1 to TRBJ2-2, with unresolved D. V was trimmed by 0 bases and J by 4 bases, leaving 7 bases between them. This CDR3 has 14 amino acids. Germline V CDR1 and CDR2: SGHRS, YFSETQ. The CDR3 bases are TGCGCCAGCAGCTTGGTCCCTCTCACCGGGGAGCTGTTTTTT. Translation gives CASSLVPLTGELFF.

This chain links TRBV6-1 with TRBJ1-6; D remains ambiguous. V dropped 6 bases and J dropped 0 bases, with 9 bases sitting between them. CDR3 length equals 15 residues. Germline V gives CDR1 MNHNS, CDR2 SASEGT. DNA of the CDR3: TGTGCCAGCAGCACTTCGAGCTCCTATAATTCACCCCTCCACTTT. Translated, it gives CASSTSSSYNSPLHF.

The chain has TRBV5-1 and TRBJ2-1; 7 bases agree with TRBD2. This CDR3 spans 13 amino acids. Germline CDR1 SGHRS, CDR2 YFSETQ. The trim removed 6 bases at V and 0 bases at J, leaving 0 bases unmatched. CDR3 bases: TGCGCCAGCAAGCGGGGCTCCTACAATGAGCAGTTCTTC. This codes for CASKRGSYNEQFF. The full variable domain, rest sourced from reference TRBV5-1 and TRBJ2-1, is KAGVTQTPRYLIKTRGQQVTLSCSPISGHRSVSWYQQTPGQGLQFLFEYFSETQRNKGNFPGRFSGRQFSNSRSEMNVSTLELGDSALYLCASKRGSYNEQFFGPGTRLTVL.

This sequence joins TRBV9 and TRBJ2-7; 7 bases fit TRBD1. V gave up 3 bases and J gave up 3 bases; unmatched junction bases: 3. Germline V CDR1 and CDR2: SGDLS, YYNGEE. The CDR3 length is 13 residues. As DNA, the CDR3 is TGTGCCAGCAGCGCGGGACAGTACTACGAGCAGTACTTC. Its protein product is CASSAGQYYEQYF.